The TCR beta chain under discussion was sequenced for a study of post-analysis software for immune sequencing data. Study findings and constraints: Compared with controls, patients had more of five or six TRBV segments, including TRBV5-6, TRBV5-1 and TRBV20-1.

As concerns this clonotype: Its antigen remains unidentified.

The CDR3 extends over 11 amino acids. The germline V gene encodes CDR1 SGHRS and CDR2 YFSETQ. Unmatched junction bases numbered 5, after V lost 3 bases and J lost 14 bases. cDNA libraries of TCR beta carried unique molecular identifiers. TCRdb re-called the PCR reads through MiXCR, storing one row per CDR3 protein. The sample lists about 430,000 distinct CDR3 sequences; 39% were seen once. Input material: blood. The gene calls are TRBV5-1 and TRBJ2-1, with TRBD1 matching over 7 bases. This receptor was obtained from a girl aged 2 to 10 with multiple sclerosis. The CDR3 nucleotides are TGCGCCAGCAGCTCCGGGACAGAGAAGTTCTTC. Translating gives CASSSGTEKFF.